The 20 T cell receptor beta chains reported below all come from one sample, sequenced in a study of HIV-infected patients and healthy controls. Roughly three months, about 14 weeks, into antiretroviral therapy, follow-up blood was collected. Whole blood was used without fractionation, so all unsorted peripheral T cells were included. 450 to 600 ng RNA was reverse transcribed with alpha and beta constant-region primers. Alpha and beta chain libraries were made separately by chain-specific third strand synthesis with multiplexing indices. Using its own MiXCR run on the 5' RACE reads, TCRdb lists one record per CDR3 protein. This table holds 15,000 to 20,000 distinct CDR3 sequences, roughly 8.7% found once. The source was blood, collected during antiretroviral therapy. These receptors originate from an adult with HIV infection.

This clonotype was detected ten times or more. The gene calls are TRBV9 and TRBJ2-2; tentative D call: TRBD1 (6 bases). This CDR3 region has 15 residues. CDR1 SGDLS and CDR2 YYNGEE come from the germline V gene. V was clipped by 3 bases and J by 0 bases, with 9 bases between them. The CDR3 sequence: CASSGGGANTGELFF. The CDR3 nucleotides are TGTGCCAGCAGCGGAGGGGGAGCGAACACCGGGGAGCTGTTTTTT.

This clonotype has a count of ten or more. The V and J genes are TRBV28 and TRBJ1-1, with 11 bases identical to TRBD1. CDR3 length equals 17 residues. V shed 7 bases, J shed 4 bases, and the junction held 14 bases outside the gene matches. Germline CDR1 MDHEN, CDR2 SYDVKM. The CDR3 nucleotides read TGTGCCAGCATTCTAGGGGGGACAGGGGGTAGGCGCACTGAAGCTTTCTTT. Its translation is CASILGGTGGRRTEAFF.

A word on this clonotype: A read error may explain this, as a much larger clone is one base away. J is TRBJ2-1 and V is TRBV12-3 or TRBV12-4, with TRBD2 matching 8 bases. CDR3 size: 13 residues. The CDR3 protein is CVSSLAGRNEQFF. Written as DNA, the CDR3 is TGTGTCAGCAGTTTAGCGGGGAGAAATGAGCAGTTCTTC.

This clonotype was counted many times. The gene calls are TRBV28 and TRBJ2-1; D not certain. Between the trimmed V and J ends, which lost 7 bases and 4 bases, there was a span of 20 bases. CDR1 MDHEN and CDR2 SYDVKM come from the germline V gene. CDR3 length: 16 residues. CDR3 DNA sequence: TGTGCCAGCACTCCGCGTGCCGCTTCCCGATACAATGAGCAGTTCTTC. It is translated as CASTPRAASRYNEQFF. The full variable domain, completed using reference TRBV28 and TRBJ2-1, is DVKVTQSSRYLVKRTGEKVFLECVQDMDHENMFWYRQDPGLGLRLIYFSYDVKMKEKGDIPEGYSVSREKKERFSLILESASTNQTSMYLCASTPRAASRYNEQFFGPGTRLTVL.

This clonotype was observed at least ten times. The chain recombines TRBV19 with TRBJ1-5; 7 bases agree with TRBD1. Germline CDR1 and CDR2: LNHDA and SQIVND (reference sequence). V lost 2 bases to trimming and J lost 1 base; unmatched junction nucleotides: 2. The CDR3 consists of 15 residues. CDR3 loop: CASSIKGQSNQPQHF. The CDR3 DNA sequence: TGTGCCAGTAGTATAAAGGGACAGAGCAATCAGCCCCAGCATTTT.

Ten or more counts support this clonotype. The chain uses TRBV7-9 and TRBJ2-5; TRBD1 might be the D (6 bases). The germline V gene has CDR1 SEHNR and CDR2 FQNEAQ (reference sequence). The V and J ends lost 1 base and 2 bases respectively, with 14 bases between them. The CDR3 is made up of 16 amino acids. This chain's CDR3 is CASSLGQALLQETQYF. CDR3 in DNA: TGTGCCAGCAGCTTAGGACAGGCTCTTCTTCAAGAGACCCAGTACTTC.

This clonotype was picked up many times. V gene TRBV13 combines with J gene TRBJ2-3; a weak D match, TRBD2 (6 bases). Germline lookup yields CDR1 PRHDT and CDR2 FYEKMQ (reference sequence). The V gene lost 3 bases and the J gene lost 0 bases, with 13 bases spanning the gap. This CDR3 comprises 16 residues. CDR3 residues: CASSFRAGSSTDTQYF. CDR3 nucleotides: TGTGCCAGCAGCTTCCGGGCGGGGTCTAGCACAGATACGCAGTATTTT.

This clonotype was recorded many times. This chain joins TRBV12-3 or TRBV12-4 and TRBJ2-1; 7 nucleotides line up with TRBD2. The CDR3 covers 16 residues. J lost 7 bases, V lost 6 bases, and 15 bases had no gene match. The CDR3 nucleotides are TGTGCCAGCAGCTATTTAGGGCGGGAGCGCCGAAATGAGCAGTTCTTC. Its translation is CASSYLGRERRNEQFF.

This clonotype was detected ten times or more. The chain is built from TRBV7-6 and TRBJ1-2; TRBD1 matches 8 bases. From germline, CDR1 is SGHVS and CDR2 FNYEAQ. The CDR3 sequence is 13 residues long. V was pared by 2 bases and J by 6 bases, with 2 bases of the junction left unmatched. Here the CDR3 DNA reads TGTGCCAGCAGCTTACAGGGGGCGGATGGCTACACCTTC. Amino acids: CASSLQGADGYTF.

This clonotype was picked up many times. The chain recombines TRBV7-8 with TRBJ2-3; 12 bases are a match to TRBD2. V lost 5 bases, J lost 5 bases, and 11 bases stayed unmatched. CDR3 size: 17 residues. The germline gives CDR1 SGHVS, CDR2 FQNEAQ. CDR3 DNA sequence: TGTGCCAGCAGCCCGGGCCTAGCGGGGGGGCTGGTAGATACGCAGTATTTT. Its translation: CASSPGLAGGLVDTQYF.

The sample holds many counts of this clonotype. The J gene is TRBJ2-2, the V gene TRBV10-3, with 10 bases that match TRBD2. CDR1 ENHRY and CDR2 SYGVKD come from the germline V gene. V lost 8 bases, J lost 3 bases, and 9 bases stayed unmatched. This CDR3 has 16 amino acids. The CDR3 region is CAIGKESGRDTGELFF. The CDR3 bases are TGTGCCATCGGGAAAGAAAGCGGGAGGGACACCGGGGAGCTGTTTTTT.

This clonotype was found many times. The chain is built from TRBV12-3 or TRBV12-4 and TRBJ1-2; a weak D match, TRBD1 (6 bases). V dropped 6 bases and J dropped 4 bases, with 15 bases sitting between them. The CDR3 consists of 14 residues. CDR3 nucleotide sequence: TGTGCCAGCAGCGGTACAGGGTTTGTCTATGGCTACACCTTC. Its translation is CASSGTGFVYGYTF.

This clonotype was detected many times. J is TRBJ2-7 and V is TRBV6-1; TRBD1 is a possible D gene (5 bases). From germline, CDR1 is MNHNS and CDR2 SASEGT. Trimming removed 8 bases at V and 4 bases at J, with 12 bases between. The CDR3 has 12 amino acids. The CDR3 region has the DNA TGTGCCAGCCACCTGGCAGGGTACGAGCAGTACTTC. It codes for CASHLAGYEQYF.

This clonotype was counted at least ten times. The chain couples TRBV6-5 to TRBJ1-2; D may be TRBD1 (5 bases). This CDR3 comprises 13 residues. Per the germline V gene, CDR1 is MNHEY and CDR2 is SVGAGI. Trimming pared 8 bases from V and 0 bases from J, leaving 10 bases between. The CDR3: CASVGGANYGYTF. The CDR3 bases are TGTGCCAGCGTTGGGGGAGCTAACTATGGCTACACCTTC.

This clonotype was counted ten times or more. The chain employs TRBV6-2 or TRBV6-3 and TRBJ1-6; D remains ambiguous. This CDR3 region has 11 residues. Trimming took off 8 bases at V and 8 bases at J, with 7 bases between the two ends. CDR1 MNHEY and CDR2 SVGEGT come from the germline V gene. The CDR3 DNA is TGTGCCAGCTCCGGGTATTCACCCCTCCACTTT. Translated: CASSGYSPLHF.

There are many counts of this clonotype. The chain is built from TRBV6-5 and TRBJ2-7; tentative D call: TRBD1 (5 bases). The V end was cut by 6 bases, the J end by 9 bases, with 21 bases between. This CDR3 comprises 14 residues. CDR1 MNHEY and CDR2 SVGAGI come from the germline V gene. CDR3: CASRRGPSQRGQYF. The CDR3 DNA is TGTGCCAGCAGACGTGGGCCTTCCCAAAGGGGGCAGTACTTC.

This clonotype was counted at least ten times. Here the CDR3 reads CASRALSGEGTDTQYF. CDR3 sequence (DNA): TGTGCCAGCAGGGCCTTAAGCGGGGAGGGCACAGATACGCAGTATTTT. The rearrangement joins TRBV2 to TRBJ2-3, with 7 nucleotides matching TRBD2. CDR1 is SNHLY and CDR2 is FYNNEI in the germline V gene. The CDR3 has 16 residues. V dropped 6 bases and J dropped 1; count of bases not matched to a gene: 10.

The V call is TRBV18, the J call TRBJ2-5, with D unresolved. Trimming removed 2 bases from V and 2 bases from J, with 6 bases in between. Germline V gene sequence: CDR1 KGHSH, CDR2 LQKENI. The CDR3 is 13 residues long. CDR3 loop: CASSPGGQETQYF. CDR3 DNA sequence: TGTGCCAGCTCACCAGGCGGTCAAGAGACCCAGTACTTC. The variable domain in full, with the rest retrieved from reference TRBV18 and TRBJ2-5, is NAGVMQNPRHLVRRRGQEARLRCSPMKGHSHVYWYRQLPEEGLKFMVYLQKENIIDESGMPKERFSAEFPKEGPSILRIQQVVRGDSAAYFCASSPGGQETQYFGPGTRLLVL.

This clonotype has a count of ten or more. The chain has TRBV11-3 and TRBJ2-5; 9 nucleotides agree with TRBD2. CDR3 length equals 14 residues. The junction had 3 bases not matched to a gene; V was cut back by 1 base and J by 6 bases. Germline assignment: CDR1 SGHNT and CDR2 YENEEA. In DNA form, the CDR3 reads TGTGCCAGCAGCTTAGTAGCGGGGGATAAGACCCAGTACTTC. Protein product: CASSLVAGDKTQYF.

This clonotype has ten or more counts. This chain uses TRBV7-3 with TRBJ1-1; D is unclear. The germline V gene has CDR1 SGHTA and CDR2 FQGTGA. The V end lost 4 bases, the J end lost 1 base, and 10 bases lay between the germline ends. The CDR3 contains 14 residues. The CDR3: CASSSGTTNTEAFF. CDR3 DNA sequence: TGTGCCAGCAGCTCCGGTACTACGAACACTGAAGCTTTCTTT.